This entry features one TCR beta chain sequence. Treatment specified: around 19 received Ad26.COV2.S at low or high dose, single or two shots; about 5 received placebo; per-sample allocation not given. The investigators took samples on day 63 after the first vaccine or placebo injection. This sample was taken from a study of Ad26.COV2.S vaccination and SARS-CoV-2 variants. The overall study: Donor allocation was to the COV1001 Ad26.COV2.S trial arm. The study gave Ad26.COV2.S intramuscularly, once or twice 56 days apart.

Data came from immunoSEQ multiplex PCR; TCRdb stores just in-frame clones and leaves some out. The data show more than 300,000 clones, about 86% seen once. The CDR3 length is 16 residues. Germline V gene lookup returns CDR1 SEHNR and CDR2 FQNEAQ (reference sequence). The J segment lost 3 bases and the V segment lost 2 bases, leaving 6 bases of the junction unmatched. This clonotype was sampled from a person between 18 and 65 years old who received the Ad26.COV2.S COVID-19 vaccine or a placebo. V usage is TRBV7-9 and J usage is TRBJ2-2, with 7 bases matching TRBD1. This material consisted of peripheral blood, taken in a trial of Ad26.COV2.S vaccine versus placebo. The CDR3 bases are TGTGCCAGCAGCTTACTACCGGGACAGCACACCGGGGAGCTGTTTTTT. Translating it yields CASSLLPGQHTGELFF.